This T cell receptor beta chain derives from a study of blood T cell repertoires in COVID-19. Across the whole study: PBMCs, B-cell-depleted T cells, or T cells provided the cDNA or gDNA that made up the material.

TCRdb's table, derived via immunoSEQ multiplex PCR, lists solely in-frame clones and lacks some. The sample has 130,000 or so clones; 85% to 90% are singletons. Germline V lookup: CDR1 LGHNT, CDR2 FRNRAP. Trimming removed 1 base from V and 1 base from J, with 5 bases in between. The CDR3 is 14 residues long. This TCR was recovered from a woman aged 60 to 75 with acute or convalescent COVID-19. The specimen sequenced was peripheral blood. V usage is TRBV12-5 and J usage is TRBJ2-1; D unclear. CDR3 in amino acids: CASGLGDSYNEQFF. The CDR3 DNA follows: TGTGCTAGTGGTTTGGGCGATTCCTACAATGAGCAGTTCTTC.